This T cell receptor (beta chain) was recorded in a study of T-cell memory formation after mild COVID-19. Regarding the study as a whole: Specificity for SARS-CoV-2 was not confirmed among the second-wave clones peaking on day 37. Clones shrinking between day 15 and 85 showed a balanced CD4/CD8 split, and those that grew later tilted toward CD4+.

This clonotype came up a few times. Its target is unknown. CDR1 is SGHRS and CDR2 is YFSETQ in the germline V gene. CDR3 length equals 13 residues. Trimming shortened V by 0 bases and J by 5 bases, and 8 bases separated the two germline ends. 5'RACE, which relied on constant-segment primers, yielded TCR alpha and TCR beta cDNA libraries carrying sample barcodes and UMIs. MiXCR, applied by TCRdb to the 5' RACE reads, yields one record per CDR3 protein. The sample lists about 400,000 distinct CDR3 sequences, roughly 18% seen once, with about a fifth in the top ten. This receptor was identified in a man between 18 and 35 years old who had mild COVID-19 (a few samples of this study predate the infection). Cell type and time point are not known. This chain uses TRBV5-1 with TRBJ2-5, with unresolved D. Sequencing was performed on PBMCs or a T cell subset sorted from them (not recorded which). For the CDR3, the DNA is TGCGCCAGCAGCTTGGCCCCCTCGGAGACCCAGTACTTC. Encoded protein: CASSLAPSETQYF.